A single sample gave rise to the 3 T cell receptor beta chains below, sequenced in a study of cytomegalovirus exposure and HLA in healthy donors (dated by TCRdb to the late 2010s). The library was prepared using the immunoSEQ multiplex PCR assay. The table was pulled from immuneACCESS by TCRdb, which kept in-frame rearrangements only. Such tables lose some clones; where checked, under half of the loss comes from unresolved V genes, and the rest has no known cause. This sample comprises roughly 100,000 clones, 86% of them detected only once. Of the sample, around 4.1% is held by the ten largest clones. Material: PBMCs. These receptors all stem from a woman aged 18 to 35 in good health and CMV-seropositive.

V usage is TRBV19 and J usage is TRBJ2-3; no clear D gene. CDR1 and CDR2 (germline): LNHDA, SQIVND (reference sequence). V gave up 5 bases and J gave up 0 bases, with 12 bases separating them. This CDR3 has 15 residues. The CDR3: CASSSPRRSTDTQYF. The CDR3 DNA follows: TGTGCCAGTAGTTCACCCCGGCGGAGCACAGATACGCAGTATTTT.

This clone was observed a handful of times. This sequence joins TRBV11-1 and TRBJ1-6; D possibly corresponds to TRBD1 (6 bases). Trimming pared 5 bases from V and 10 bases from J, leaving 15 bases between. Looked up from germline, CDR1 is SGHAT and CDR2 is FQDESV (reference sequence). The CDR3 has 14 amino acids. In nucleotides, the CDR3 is TGTGCCAGCAGCAAACGGACAGCTGGGTCACCCCTCCACTTT. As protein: CASSKRTAGSPLHF.

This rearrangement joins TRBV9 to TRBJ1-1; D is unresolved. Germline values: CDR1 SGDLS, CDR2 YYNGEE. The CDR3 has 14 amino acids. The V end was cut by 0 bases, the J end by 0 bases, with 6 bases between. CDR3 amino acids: CASSVAGLNTEAFF. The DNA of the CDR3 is TGTGCCAGCAGCGTAGCGGGGTTGAACACTGAAGCTTTCTTT.